The 7 T cell receptor beta chains reported below all come from one sample, sequenced in a study of beta chain features in type 1 diabetes. Whole-study findings and limits: People with Type 1 diabetes carried modestly yet significantly shorter TCRB CDR3s in all four CD4+ subsets.

Every isolated RNA sample was fully reverse transcribed, so sequencing captured expressed TCRB transcripts. The method was immunoSEQ multiplex PCR; TCRdb's version includes in-frame clones alone and lacks a portion of them. The data hold a few hundred thousand clones, with around 25% observed a single time. No antigen is known for these receptors. The source material was naive CD4+ T cells from blood. The origin of the receptors is a woman younger than 45 with type 1 diabetes.

The V gene is TRBV28, the J gene TRBJ2-1; TRBD2 agrees at 13 bases. Germline CDR1 is MDHEN and CDR2 is SYDVKM. With 4 bases clipped from V and 7 bases from J, the junction kept 7 bases outside the gene matches. The CDR3 runs 16 residues. Here the CDR3 reads CASSSSGLAGRNEQFF. In nucleotides, the CDR3 is TGTGCCAGCAGTTCGTCGGGACTAGCGGGACGGAATGAGCAGTTCTTC.

The rearrangement uses TRBV7-3 and TRBJ2-7; 10 nucleotides agree with TRBD2. The V gene end was trimmed by 2 bases and the J gene end by 5 bases; junction bases not matched to a gene: 6. This CDR3 is 15 amino acids long. In germline, CDR1 is SGHTA, CDR2 FQGTGA. The CDR3 sequence: CASSLRLAGVDEQYF. The CDR3 bases are TGTGCCAGCAGCTTACGTCTAGCGGGAGTAGACGAGCAGTACTTC. The full variable domain, rest sourced from reference TRBV7-3 and TRBJ2-7, is GAGVSQTPSNKVTEKGKYVELRCDPISGHTALYWYRQSLGQGPEFLIYFQGTGAADDSGLPNDRFFAVRPEGSVSTLKIQRTERGDSAVYLCASSLRLAGVDEQYFGPGTRLTVT.

For this clone: Other nucleotide sequences from this sample produce the same CDR3. The V gene is TRBV5-1, the J gene TRBJ2-2, with a possible D match to TRBD1 (5 bases). This CDR3 has 13 amino acids. V dropped 4 bases and J dropped 3 bases, with 7 bases sitting between them. From germline, CDR1 is SGHRS and CDR2 YFSETQ. In DNA, the CDR3 is TGCGCCAGCAGCCTCAGGGACACCGGGGAGCTGTTTTTT. This translates into CASSLRDTGELFF.

This clone showed up just a few times. This rearrangement joins TRBV21-1 to TRBJ2-3; TRBD2 is the table's D call and was not checked against the DNA. TRBV21-1 is listed as a pseudogene. CDR3 size: 15 residues. The CDR3 reads CASSKEESHTDTQYF. In DNA, the CDR3 is TGTGCCAGCAGCAAAGAGGAGTCCCACACAGATACGCAGTATTTT.

This clone was picked up a small number of times. As DNA, the CDR3 is TGCAGCGTTGATAGGGGACAGGGTGCCACAGATACGCAGTATTTT. Protein sequence: CSVDRGQGATDTQYF. The J gene is TRBJ2-3, the V gene TRBV29-1; 9 bases agree with TRBD1. The J segment lost 2 bases and the V segment lost 3 bases, leaving 6 bases of the junction unmatched. CDR1 is SQVTM and CDR2 is ANQGSEA in the germline V gene. The CDR3 has 15 amino acids.

This clone was counted only a few times. The V call is TRBV28, the J call TRBJ1-1; D not certain. CDR1 and CDR2 from the germline V gene are MDHEN and SYDVKM. Trimming cost V 5 bases and J 0 bases, with 13 bases left between them. CDR3 size: 15 residues. CDR3 bases: TGTGCCAGCAGTACCCATAGCGGGATGAACACTGAAGCTTTCTTT. It is translated as CASSTHSGMNTEAFF.

The rearrangement links TRBV5-1 to TRBJ1-2, with 7 nucleotides matching TRBD1. The trim removed 0 bases at V and 3 bases at J, leaving 2 bases unmatched. CDR1 and CDR2 (germline): SGHRS, YFSETQ. This CDR3 contains 14 residues. The CDR3 is CASSLDRGHYGYTF. In nucleotides, the CDR3 is TGCGCCAGCAGCTTGGACAGGGGACACTATGGCTACACCTTC.